Listed here are 19 T cell receptor beta chains from one sample, sequenced in a study of shared clonotypes between healthy human individuals (TCRdb year 2020). The library was prepared using the immunoSEQ multiplex PCR assay. TCRdb re-hosts the immuneACCESS table, in-frame sequences only. Its copies lack some clones; in the studies checked, an unresolved V gene accounts for under half of them, and the cause for the rest is not known. Here the sample has roughly 2.6 million clones; 85% to 95% occur a single time. The ten largest make up over 0.12% of the sample. The sequencing input was naive CD4+ T cells sorted from blood. The cell subset or site label on this specimen signifies: CD45RA+ positively selected. The receptors derive from a man aged 18 to 35 in good health.

Remarks on this clone: Distinct nucleotide sequences in the sample also encode this CDR3. This chain connects TRBV18 to TRBJ2-7; 7 nucleotides match TRBD1. Looked up from germline, CDR1 is KGHSH and CDR2 is LQKENI. The length of the CDR3 is 14 residues. Unmatched junction bases numbered 3, after V lost 3 bases and J lost 1 base. The CDR3: CASSPDRRSYEQYF. Written as DNA, the CDR3 is TGTGCCAGCTCACCGGACAGGCGATCCTACGAGCAGTACTTC. Complete variable domain (other parts from reference TRBV18 and TRBJ2-7): NAGVMQNPRHLVRRRGQEARLRCSPMKGHSHVYWYRQLPEEGLKFMVYLQKENIIDESGMPKERFSAEFPKEGPSILRIQQVVRGDSAAYFCASSPDRRSYEQYFGPGTRLTVT.

J is TRBJ2-5 and V is TRBV18, with 7 bases identical to TRBD2. The germline CDR1 and CDR2 sequences are KGHSH and LQKENI. V lost 6 bases to trimming and J lost 1 base; unmatched junction nucleotides: 8. The CDR3 contains 15 residues. The CDR3 region has the DNA TGTGCCAGCTCTCCTCCGACTAGCCTCCAAGAGACCCAGTACTTC. It is translated as CASSPPTSLQETQYF. The whole variable domain, remainder taken from reference TRBV18 and TRBJ2-5, is NAGVMQNPRHLVRRRGQEARLRCSPMKGHSHVYWYRQLPEEGLKFMVYLQKENIIDESGMPKERFSAEFPKEGPSILRIQQVVRGDSAAYFCASSPPTSLQETQYFGPGTRLLVL.

There are a few counts of this clone. This chain's CDR3 is CASSLDRDGSPLHF. CDR3 DNA: TGTGCCAGCAGCTTAGACAGGGACGGTTCACCCCTCCACTTT. V and J are TRBV7-9 and TRBJ1-6, with a weak D call TRBD1 (6 bases). Trimming shortened V by 1 base and J by 9 bases, and 10 bases separated the two germline ends. Germline CDR1 and CDR2: SEHNR and FQNEAQ (reference sequence). The CDR3 consists of 14 residues.

The V gene is TRBV21-1, the J gene TRBJ1-2. TRBV21-1 is designated a pseudogene. This CDR3 has 15 amino acids. The CDR3 DNA sequence: TGTGCCAGCAGCAAAGAGATCGGTTCTAACTATGGCTACACCTTC. Encoded protein: CASSKEIGSNYGYTF.

The chain combines TRBV19 with TRBJ1-6; D not certain. This CDR3 has 15 residues. Germline V CDR1 and CDR2: LNHDA, SQIVND (reference sequence). Trimming took off 10 bases at V and 6 bases at J, with 19 bases between the two ends. The DNA for the CDR3 is TGTGCCACCTCCCGAGAGGAAGGGATTAATTCACCCCTCCACTTT. Translation: CATSREEGINSPLHF.

J is TRBJ2-2 and V is TRBV4-3, with D uncertain. The CDR3 totals 15 residues. The V gene lost 3 bases and the J gene lost 3 bases, with 11 bases spanning the gap. The germline V gene has CDR1 LGHNA and CDR2 YSLEER. The chain's CDR3 is CASSHWYTYTGELFF. The CDR3 region has the DNA TGCGCCAGCAGCCATTGGTACACATACACCGGGGAGCTGTTTTTT.

V and J are TRBV7-8 and TRBJ2-3; 9 bases map to TRBD2. Germline trimming cut 3 bases from V and 2 bases from J; bases unmatched to any gene: 6. Looked up from germline, CDR1 is SGHVS and CDR2 is FQNEAQ. The CDR3 is made up of 16 amino acids. The CDR3 sequence: CASSFLAGGLTDTQYF. The CDR3 DNA follows: TGTGCCAGCAGCTTTTTGGCGGGGGGGCTCACAGATACGCAGTATTTT.

The chain carries TRBV7-2 and TRBJ1-3; D may be TRBD1 (6 bases). Germline CDR1 reads SGHTA; CDR2 reads FQGNSA. This CDR3 spans 14 amino acids. Trimming left V 5 bases short and J 4 bases short, with 12 bases between. The CDR3 is CASSLKGGGNTIYF. The CDR3 DNA sequence: TGTGCCAGCAGCCTAAAGGGGGGAGGAAACACCATATATTTT.

CDR3 sequence (DNA): TGTGCCTGGGGGACAGGGAAAGGCGGGGAGCTGTTTTTT. This translates into CAWGTGKGGELFF. V and J are TRBV30 and TRBJ2-2; TRBD1 matches 9 bases. The length of the CDR3 is 13 residues. V gave up 5 bases and J gave up 7 bases; unmatched junction bases: 5. Germline V gives CDR1 GTSNPN, CDR2 SVGIG (reference sequence).

This clone was detected once. This chain joins TRBV9 and TRBJ2-3; tentative D call: TRBD2 (7 bases). The CDR3 length is 16 residues. The germline gives CDR1 SGDLS, CDR2 YYNGEE. Between the trimmed V and J ends, which lost 2 bases and 5 bases, there was a span of 18 bases. CDR3 DNA sequence: TGTGCCAGCAGCGTTGACTTCGGGGGGCTTGGAGATACGCAGTATTTT. This codes for CASSVDFGGLGDTQYF.

This clone was detected only once. The identical CDR3 is also encoded by other nucleotide sequences in the sample. J is TRBJ1-5 and V is TRBV2; 9 bases line up with TRBD1. CDR1 and CDR2 from the germline V gene are SNHLY and FYNNEI. The V segment lost 4 bases and the J segment 2 bases; nucleotides outside the gene matches: 3. The CDR3 contains 15 residues. For the CDR3, the DNA is TGTGCCAGCAGTGTGGGACAGGGTGGCAATCAGCCCCAGCATTTT. It translates to CASSVGQGGNQPQHF.

This sequence joins TRBV5-4 and TRBJ2-7, with 7 nucleotides matching TRBD2. The CDR3 sequence is 15 residues long. The germline V gene encodes CDR1 SGHNT and CDR2 YYREEE (reference sequence). Trimming cost V 4 bases and J 1 base; bases outside gene matches: 8. The chain's CDR3 is CASSLGEGRSYEQYF. CDR3 sequence (DNA): TGTGCCAGCAGCCTTGGGGAGGGGCGTTCCTACGAGCAGTACTTC.

The chain uses TRBV7-2 and TRBJ2-1; 8 bases match TRBD2. The CDR3 spans 17 residues. V was clipped by 4 bases and J by 7 bases; unmatched bases: 15. The germline V gene encodes CDR1 SGHTA and CDR2 FQGNSA. The CDR3 spells CASSSQPLTGGRNEQFF. CDR3 nucleotides: TGTGCCAGCAGCTCCCAGCCCCTGACGGGAGGGCGAAATGAGCAGTTCTTC. The full variable domain, in which reference TRBV7-2 and TRBJ2-1 provide the parts outside the CDR3, is GAGVSQSPSNKVTEKGKDVELRCDPISGHTALYWYRQSLGQGLEFLIYFQGNSAPDKSGLPSDRFSAERTGGSVSTLTIQRTQQEDSAVYLCASSSQPLTGGRNEQFFGPGTRLTVL.

The chain combines TRBV30 with TRBJ1-3; the D gene is possibly TRBD1 (6 bases). The CDR3 has 15 residues. In germline, CDR1 is GTSNPN, CDR2 SVGIG (reference sequence). V shed 1 base and J shed 3 bases, with 13 bases lying between them. The CDR3 is CAWSGGDRRGNTIYF. CDR3 DNA sequence: TGTGCCTGGAGTGGAGGCGACAGGCGTGGAAACACCATATATTTT. Filled out from reference TRBV30 and TRBJ1-3, the complete variable domain reads SQTIHQWPATLVQPVGSPLSLECTVEGTSNPNLYWYRQAAGRGLQLLFYSVGIGQISSEVPQNLSASRPQDRQFILSSKKLLLSDSGFYLCAWSGGDRRGNTIYFGEGSWLTVV.

This rearrangement joins TRBV7-6 to TRBJ1-3; D call uncertain. Germline CDR1 SGHVS, CDR2 FNYEAQ. V lost 1 base and J lost 9, with 13 bases in between. The CDR3 covers 14 residues. The CDR3: CASSLEIGRATIYF. CDR3 sequence (DNA): TGTGCCAGCAGCTTAGAAATTGGCAGAGCCACCATATATTTT.

The chain combines TRBV30 with TRBJ2-1, with D unresolved. Trimming left V 1 base short and J 6 bases short, with 13 bases between. This CDR3 region has 14 residues. CDR1 is GTSNPN and CDR2 is SVGIG in the germline V gene (reference sequence). The CDR3 loop is CAWSALEVRNEQFF. In DNA, the CDR3 is TGTGCCTGGAGTGCTTTAGAGGTTCGCAATGAGCAGTTCTTC.

V and J are TRBV5-1 and TRBJ2-1, with D possibly called TRBD1 or TRBD2 (5 bases each). The ends were cut back, 4 bases at V and 2 bases at J, with 10 bases in the middle. Germline CDR1 is SGHRS and CDR2 is YFSETQ. The CDR3 has 14 residues. CDR3 DNA: TGCGCCAGCAGCGGGACGGGTGCCTACAATGAGCAGTTCTTC. It yields the protein CASSGTGAYNEQFF.

This clone was observed a single time. The chain employs TRBV30 and TRBJ2-7; 10 bases are a match to TRBD2. CDR1 and CDR2 (germline): GTSNPN, SVGIG (reference sequence). Trimming took 4 bases from V and 5 from J; bases not matched to a gene: 8. The CDR3 runs to 14 residues. The CDR3 protein is CAWKPLAGDNEQYF. The CDR3 nucleotides are TGTGCCTGGAAGCCTCTAGCGGGAGACAACGAGCAGTACTTC. Full variable domain (missing parts from reference TRBV30 and TRBJ2-7): SQTIHQWPATLVQPVGSPLSLECTVEGTSNPNLYWYRQAAGRGLQLLFYSVGIGQISSEVPQNLSASRPQDRQFILSSKKLLLSDSGFYLCAWKPLAGDNEQYFGPGTRLTVT.

The chain recombines TRBV27 with TRBJ2-5, with D perhaps given as TRBD1 or TRBD2 (5 bases each). CDR3 length: 14 amino acids. Germline CDR1 MNHEY, CDR2 SMNVEV (reference sequence). Trimming took off 3 bases at V and 5 bases at J, with 13 bases between the two ends. CDR3 nucleotide sequence: TGTGCCAGCAGTTTTAGGGGATGGGGGGAGACCCAGTACTTC. This encodes CASSFRGWGETQYF.